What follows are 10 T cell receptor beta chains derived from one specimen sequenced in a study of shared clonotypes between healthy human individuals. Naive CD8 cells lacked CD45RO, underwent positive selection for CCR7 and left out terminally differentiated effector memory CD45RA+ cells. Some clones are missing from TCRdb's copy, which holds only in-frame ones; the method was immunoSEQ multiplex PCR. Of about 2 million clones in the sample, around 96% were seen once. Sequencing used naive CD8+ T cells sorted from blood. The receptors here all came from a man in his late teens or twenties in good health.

The CDR3 DNA is TGTGCCAGCAGTTACTCCTGGGGCTACACCTTC. This translates into CASSYSWGYTF. This sequence joins TRBV6-6 and TRBJ1-2; D not resolved. Per germline, CDR1 MNHNY and CDR2 SVGAGI (reference sequence). V shed 0 bases and J shed 8 bases, with 4 bases lying between them. The CDR3 is 11 amino acids.

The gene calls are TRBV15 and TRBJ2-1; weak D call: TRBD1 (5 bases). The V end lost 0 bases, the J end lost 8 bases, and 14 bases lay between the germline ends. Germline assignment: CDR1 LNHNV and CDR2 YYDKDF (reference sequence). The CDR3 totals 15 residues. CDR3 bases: TGTGCCACCAGCAGAGAATTGGGGCTCCTCGATGAGCAGTTCTTC. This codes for CATSRELGLLDEQFF.

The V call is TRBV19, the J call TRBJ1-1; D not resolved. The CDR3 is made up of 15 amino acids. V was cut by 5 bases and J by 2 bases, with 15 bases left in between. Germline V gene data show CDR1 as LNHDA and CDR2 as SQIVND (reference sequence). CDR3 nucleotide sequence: TGTGCCAGTAGTCTCGGCCTTGCCGTAAACACTGAAGCTTTCTTT. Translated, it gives CASSLGLAVNTEAFF.

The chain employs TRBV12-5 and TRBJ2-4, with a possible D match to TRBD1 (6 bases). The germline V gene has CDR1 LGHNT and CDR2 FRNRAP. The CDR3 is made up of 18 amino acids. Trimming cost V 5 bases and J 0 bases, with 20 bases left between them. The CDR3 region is CASGPGQRPLLAKNIQYF. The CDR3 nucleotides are TGTGCTAGTGGTCCTGGACAGAGACCCTTACTAGCCAAAAACATTCAGTACTTC.

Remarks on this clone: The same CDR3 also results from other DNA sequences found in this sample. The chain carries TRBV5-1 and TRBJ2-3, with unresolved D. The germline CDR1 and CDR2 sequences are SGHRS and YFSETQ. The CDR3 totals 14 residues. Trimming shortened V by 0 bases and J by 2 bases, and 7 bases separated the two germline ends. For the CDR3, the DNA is TGCGCCAGCAGCTTGGAAAGCGACACAGATACGCAGTATTTT. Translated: CASSLESDTDTQYF.

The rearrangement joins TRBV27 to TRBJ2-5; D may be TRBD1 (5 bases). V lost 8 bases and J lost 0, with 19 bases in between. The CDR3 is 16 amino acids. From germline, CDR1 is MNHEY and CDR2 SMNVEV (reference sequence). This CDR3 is CASSRLGVGDQETQYF. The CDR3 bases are TGTGCCAGCTCCCGCCTAGGGGTTGGGGACCAAGAGACCCAGTACTTC.

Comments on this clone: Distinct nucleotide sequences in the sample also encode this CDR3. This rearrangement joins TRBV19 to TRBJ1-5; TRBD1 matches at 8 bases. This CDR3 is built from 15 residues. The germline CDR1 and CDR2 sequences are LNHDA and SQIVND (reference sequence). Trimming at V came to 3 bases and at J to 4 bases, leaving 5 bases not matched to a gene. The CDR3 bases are TGTGCCAGTAGTATTGGGACAGGTGGGAATCAGCCCCAGCATTTT. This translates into CASSIGTGGNQPQHF.

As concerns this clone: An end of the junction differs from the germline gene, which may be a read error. The CDR3 spells CASSLGLRPGDGFGTGELFF. DNA for the CDR3: TGTGCTAGCAGCTTGGGACTCCGGCCCGGGGATGGTTTTGGCACCGGGGAGCTGTTTTTT. The V gene is TRBV7-7, the J gene TRBJ2-2; possibly TRBD2 for D (6 bases). The CDR3 has 20 amino acids. Per the germline V gene, CDR1 is SSHAT and CDR2 is FNYEAQ (reference sequence).

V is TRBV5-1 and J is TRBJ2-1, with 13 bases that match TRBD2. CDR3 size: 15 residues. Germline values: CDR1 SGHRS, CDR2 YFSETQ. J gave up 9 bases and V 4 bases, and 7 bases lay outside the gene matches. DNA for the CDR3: TGCGCCAGCAGCCCAGGACTAGCGGGAGTTCGTGAGCAGTTCTTC. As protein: CASSPGLAGVREQFF. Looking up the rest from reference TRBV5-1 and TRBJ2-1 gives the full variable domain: KAGVTQTPRYLIKTRGQQVTLSCSPISGHRSVSWYQQTPGQGLQFLFEYFSETQRNKGNFPGRFSGRQFSNSRSEMNVSTLELGDSALYLCASSPGLAGVREQFFGPGTRLTVL.

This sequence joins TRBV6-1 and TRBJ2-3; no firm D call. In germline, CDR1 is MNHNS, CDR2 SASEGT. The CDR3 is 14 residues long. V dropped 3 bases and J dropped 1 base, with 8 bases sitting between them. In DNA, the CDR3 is TGTGCCAGCAGTGAGGTGGACCGCACAGATACGCAGTATTTT. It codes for CASSEVDRTDTQYF.